This T cell receptor beta chain was observed in a study of early T cells in non-severe SARS-CoV-2 infection. Study-wide context: The input, bulk RNA from unsorted whole blood, was sequenced, and chains were unpaired.

Unique molecular identifiers were added to individual cDNA molecules. MiXCR, run by TCRdb on the 5' RACE reads, gives a single entry per CDR3 protein. The table has 60,000 to 75,000 distinct CDR3 sequences, roughly an eighth seen once. The CDR3 runs to 15 residues. The clonotype was recovered from an adult who was a healthcare worker with PCR-confirmed SARS-CoV-2 infection or an uninfected control (not recorded which). The chain recombines TRBV21-1 with TRBJ2-5. TRBV21-1 is termed a pseudogene. Sequencing was performed on whole blood, taken at baseline. CDR3 DNA sequence: TGTGCCAGCAGCGAAAGATGTGAGGTGACCGAGACCCAGTACTTC. Translated, it gives CASSERCEVTETQYF.